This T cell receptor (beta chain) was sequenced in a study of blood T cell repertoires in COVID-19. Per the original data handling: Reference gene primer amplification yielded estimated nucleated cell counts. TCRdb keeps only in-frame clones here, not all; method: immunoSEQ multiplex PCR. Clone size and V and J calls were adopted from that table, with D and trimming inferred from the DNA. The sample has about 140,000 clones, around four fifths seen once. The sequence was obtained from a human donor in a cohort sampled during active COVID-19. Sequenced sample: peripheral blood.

The DNA of the CDR3 is TGTGCCAGCAGTTATAGCGGCAGCACCGGGGAGCTGTTTTTT. It codes for CASSYSGSTGELFF. This sequence joins TRBV7-2 and TRBJ2-2, with D possibly being TRBD2 (6 bases). V shed 6 bases and J shed 4 bases, with 12 bases lying between them. Germline V CDR1 and CDR2: SGHTA, FQGNSA. This CDR3 comprises 14 residues.